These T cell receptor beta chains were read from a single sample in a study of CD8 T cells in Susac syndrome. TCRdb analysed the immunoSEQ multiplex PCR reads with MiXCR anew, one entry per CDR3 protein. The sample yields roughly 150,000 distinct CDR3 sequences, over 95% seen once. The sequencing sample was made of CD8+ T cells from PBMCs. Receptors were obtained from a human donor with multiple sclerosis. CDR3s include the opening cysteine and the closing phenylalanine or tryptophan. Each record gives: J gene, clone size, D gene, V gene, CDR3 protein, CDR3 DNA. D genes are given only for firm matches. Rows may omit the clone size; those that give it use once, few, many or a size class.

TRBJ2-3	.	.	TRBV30	CAWSVDSTDTQYF	TGTGCCTGGAGTGTCGACTCCACAGATACGCAGTATTTT
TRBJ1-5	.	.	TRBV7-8	CASSSRQYSNQPQHF	TGTGCCAGCAGCTCCAGACAGTATAGCAATCAGCCCCAGCATTTT
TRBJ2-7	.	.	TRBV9	CASSAEVISYEQYF	TGTGCCAGCAGCGCGGAAGTTATATCCTACGAGCAGTACTTC
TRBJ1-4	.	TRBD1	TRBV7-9	CASSFPMDRQEKLFF	TGTGCCAGCAGCTTCCCTATGGACAGGCAAGAAAAACTGTTTTTT
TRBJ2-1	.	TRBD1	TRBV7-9	CASSLEDRGYNNEQFF	TGTGCCAGCAGCTTAGAAGACAGGGGATATAACAATGAGCAGTTCTTC
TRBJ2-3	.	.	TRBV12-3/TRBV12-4	CASSLADTQYF	TGTGCCAGCAGTTTGGCAGATACGCAGTATTTT
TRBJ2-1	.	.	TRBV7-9	CASSRTGISYNEQFF	TGTGCCAGCAGCAGAACAGGGATCTCCTACAATGAGCAGTTCTTC
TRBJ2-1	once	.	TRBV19	CASSIDDTETYNEQFF	TGTGCCAGTAGTATTGACGACACAGAGACCTACAATGAGCAGTTCTTC
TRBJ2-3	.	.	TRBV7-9	CASFHTDTQYF	TGTGCCAGCTTTCATACAGATACGCAGTATTTT
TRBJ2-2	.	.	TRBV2	CASSESWELFF	TGTGCCAGCAGTGAATCTTGGGAGCTGTTTTTT
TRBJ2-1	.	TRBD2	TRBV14	CASSQGLAVYNEQFF	TGTGCCAGCAGCCAGGGACTAGCGGTTTACAATGAGCAGTTCTTC
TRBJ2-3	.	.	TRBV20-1	CSARRPSSTDTQYF	TGCAGTGCTAGACGCCCTTCTAGCACAGATACGCAGTATTTT
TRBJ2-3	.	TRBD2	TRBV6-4	CASSGGATDTQYF	TGTGCCAGCAGCGGGGGGGCTACAGATACGCAGTATTTT
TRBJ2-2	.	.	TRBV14	CASSLFEYTSNTGELFF	TGTGCCAGCAGCCTGTTTGAATACACATCGAACACCGGGGAGCTGTTTTTT
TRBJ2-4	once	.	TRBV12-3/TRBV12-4	CASSFGPPRSAKNIQYF	TGTGCCAGCAGTTTCGGGCCACCGAGATCCGCCAAAAACATTCAGTACTTC
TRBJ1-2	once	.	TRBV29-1	CSTPGIYGYTF	TGCAGCACTCCGGGTATTTACGGCTACACCTTC
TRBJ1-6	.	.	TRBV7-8	CASSLVKERQNSPLHF	TGTGCCAGCAGCTTAGTGAAGGAAAGGCAAAATTCACCCCTCCACTTT
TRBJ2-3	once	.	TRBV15	CATSRGPGTDTQYF	TGTGCCACCAGCAGAGGTCCGGGCACAGATACGCAGTATTTT
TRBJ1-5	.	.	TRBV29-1	CSVSGQVNQPQHF	TGCAGCGTTTCCGGCCAAGTCAATCAGCCCCAGCATTTT
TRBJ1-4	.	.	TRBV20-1	CSARDLRGNNEKLFF	TGCAGTGCTAGAGATCTCAGGGGTAATAATGAAAAACTGTTTTTT
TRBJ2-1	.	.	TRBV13	CASSLGVGVEQFF	TGTGCCAGCAGCTTAGGGGTCGGGGTCGAGCAGTTCTTC
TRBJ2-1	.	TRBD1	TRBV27	CASGTGTGPYNEQFF	TGTGCCAGCGGCACCGGGACAGGACCCTACAATGAGCAGTTCTTC
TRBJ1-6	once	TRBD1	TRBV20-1	CSATWTGGYNSPLHF	TGCAGTGCCACGTGGACAGGGGGATATAATTCACCCCTCCACTTT
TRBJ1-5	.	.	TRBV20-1	CSARDRWGSNQPQHF	TGCAGTGCTAGAGATCGGTGGGGTAGCAATCAGCCCCAGCATTTT
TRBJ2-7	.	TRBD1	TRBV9	CASSAGQGAVSYEQYF	TGTGCCAGCAGCGCGGGACAGGGGGCCGTCTCCTACGAGCAGTACTTC